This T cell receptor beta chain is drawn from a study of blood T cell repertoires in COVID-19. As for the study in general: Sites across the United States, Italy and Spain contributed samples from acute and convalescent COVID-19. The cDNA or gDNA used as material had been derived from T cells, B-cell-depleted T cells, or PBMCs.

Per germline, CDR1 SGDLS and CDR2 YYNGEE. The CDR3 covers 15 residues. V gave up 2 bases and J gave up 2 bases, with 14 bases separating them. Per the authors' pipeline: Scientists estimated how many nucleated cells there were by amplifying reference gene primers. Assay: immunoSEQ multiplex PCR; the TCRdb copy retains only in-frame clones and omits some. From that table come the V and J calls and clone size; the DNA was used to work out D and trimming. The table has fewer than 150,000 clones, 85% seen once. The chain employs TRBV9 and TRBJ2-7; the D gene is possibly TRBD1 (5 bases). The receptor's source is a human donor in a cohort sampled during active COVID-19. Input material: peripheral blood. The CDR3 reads CASSVGARGAYEQYF. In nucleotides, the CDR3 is TGTGCCAGCAGCGTTGGGGCCCGAGGCGCCTACGAGCAGTACTTC.